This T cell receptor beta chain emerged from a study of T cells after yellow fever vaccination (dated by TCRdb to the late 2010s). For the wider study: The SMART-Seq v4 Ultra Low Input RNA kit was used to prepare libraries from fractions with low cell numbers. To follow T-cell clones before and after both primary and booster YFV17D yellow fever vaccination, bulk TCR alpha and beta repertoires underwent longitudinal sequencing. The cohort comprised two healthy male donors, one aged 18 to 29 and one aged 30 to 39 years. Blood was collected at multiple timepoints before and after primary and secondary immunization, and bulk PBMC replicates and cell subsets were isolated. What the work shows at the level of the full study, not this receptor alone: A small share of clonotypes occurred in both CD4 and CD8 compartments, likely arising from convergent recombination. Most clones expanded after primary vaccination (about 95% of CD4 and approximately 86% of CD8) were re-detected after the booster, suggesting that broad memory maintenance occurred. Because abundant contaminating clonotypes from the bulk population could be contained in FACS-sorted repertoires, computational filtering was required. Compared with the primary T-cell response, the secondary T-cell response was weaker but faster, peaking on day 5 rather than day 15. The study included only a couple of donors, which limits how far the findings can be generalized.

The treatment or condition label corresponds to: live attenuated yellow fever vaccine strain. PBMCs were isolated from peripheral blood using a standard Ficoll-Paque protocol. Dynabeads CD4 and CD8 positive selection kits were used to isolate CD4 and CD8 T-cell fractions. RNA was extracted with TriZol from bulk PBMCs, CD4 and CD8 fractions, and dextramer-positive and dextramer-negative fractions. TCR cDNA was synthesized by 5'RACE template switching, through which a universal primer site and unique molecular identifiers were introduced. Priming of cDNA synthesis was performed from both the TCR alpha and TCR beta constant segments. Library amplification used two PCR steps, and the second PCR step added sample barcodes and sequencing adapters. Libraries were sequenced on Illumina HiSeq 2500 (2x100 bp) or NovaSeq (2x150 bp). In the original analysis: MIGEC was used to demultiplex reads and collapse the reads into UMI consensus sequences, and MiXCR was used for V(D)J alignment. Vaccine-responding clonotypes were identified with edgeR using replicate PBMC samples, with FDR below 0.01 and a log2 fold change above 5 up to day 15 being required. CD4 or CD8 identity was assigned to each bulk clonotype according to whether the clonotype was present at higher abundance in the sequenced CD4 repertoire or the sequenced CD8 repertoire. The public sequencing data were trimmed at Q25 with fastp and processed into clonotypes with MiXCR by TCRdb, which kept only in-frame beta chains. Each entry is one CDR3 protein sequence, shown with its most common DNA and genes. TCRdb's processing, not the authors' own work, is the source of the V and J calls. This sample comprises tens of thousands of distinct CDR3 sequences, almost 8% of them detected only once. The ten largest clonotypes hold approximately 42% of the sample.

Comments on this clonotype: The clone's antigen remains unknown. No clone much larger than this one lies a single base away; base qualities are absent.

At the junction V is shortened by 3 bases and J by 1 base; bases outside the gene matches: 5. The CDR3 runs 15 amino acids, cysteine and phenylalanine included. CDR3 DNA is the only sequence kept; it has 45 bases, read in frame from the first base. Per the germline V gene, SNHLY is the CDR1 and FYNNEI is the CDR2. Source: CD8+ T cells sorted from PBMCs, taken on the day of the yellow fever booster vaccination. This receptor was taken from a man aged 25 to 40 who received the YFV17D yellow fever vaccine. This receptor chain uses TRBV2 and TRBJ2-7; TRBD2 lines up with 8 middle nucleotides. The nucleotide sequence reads TGTGCCAGCAGTGATTTACTAGCGGATTCCTACGAGCAGTACTTC. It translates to CASSDLLADSYEQYF.